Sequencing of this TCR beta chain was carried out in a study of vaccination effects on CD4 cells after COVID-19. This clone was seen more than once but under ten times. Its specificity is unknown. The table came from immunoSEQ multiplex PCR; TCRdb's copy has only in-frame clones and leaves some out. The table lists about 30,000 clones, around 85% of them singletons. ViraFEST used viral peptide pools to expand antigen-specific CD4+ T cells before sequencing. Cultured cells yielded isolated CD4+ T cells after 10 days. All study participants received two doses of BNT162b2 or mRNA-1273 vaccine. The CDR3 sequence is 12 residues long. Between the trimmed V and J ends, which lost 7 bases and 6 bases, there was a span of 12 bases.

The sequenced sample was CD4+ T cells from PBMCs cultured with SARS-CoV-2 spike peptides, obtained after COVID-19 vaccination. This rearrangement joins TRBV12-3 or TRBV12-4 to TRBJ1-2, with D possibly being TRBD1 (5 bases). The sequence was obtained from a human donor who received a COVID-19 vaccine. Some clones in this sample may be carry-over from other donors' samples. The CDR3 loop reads CASTAGGDGYTF. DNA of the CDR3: TGTGCCAGCACCGCGGGGGGTGATGGCTACACCTTC.